These 29 T cell receptor beta chains were all obtained from the same sample, sequenced in a study of control samples from healthy donors and cancer patients. Repertoires were generated with immunoSEQ multiplex PCR, while TCRdb's copy carries only in-frame clones and drops some. The repertoire holds 250,000 to 300,000 clones, with over 70% as singletons. Sequencing used PBMCs. The receptors were sampled from a woman aged 55-69 years with lung cancer.

The chain carries TRBV9 and TRBJ2-3; 11 nucleotides align to TRBD2. CDR1 and CDR2 (germline): SGDLS, YYNGEE. This CDR3 comprises 16 residues. The V and J ends lost 3 bases and 7 bases, in that order; junction bases with no gene match: 10. The CDR3 region has the DNA TGTGCCAGCAGCGGTACAGGGGCTAGCGGGGGGTATACGCAGTATTTT. Its protein is CASSGTGASGGYTQYF.

This clone was seen a handful of times. This chain joins TRBV19 and TRBJ2-4, with D perhaps matching TRBD2 (6 bases). Trimming removed 5 bases at V and 4 bases at J, with 12 bases between. This CDR3 has 14 residues. Germline V gene lookup returns CDR1 LNHDA and CDR2 SQIVND (reference sequence). CDR3 DNA: TGTGCCAGTAGTCACCCGGGGGAGAAAAACATTCAGTACTTC. This codes for CASSHPGEKNIQYF. Filled out from reference TRBV19 and TRBJ2-4, the complete variable domain reads DGGITQSPKYLFRKEGQNVTLSCEQNLNHDAMYWYRQDPGQGLRLIYYSQIVNDFQKGDIAEGYSVSREKKESFPLTVTSAQKNPTAFYLCASSHPGEKNIQYFGAGTRLSVL.

V usage is TRBV18 and J usage is TRBJ1-2, with 12 bases fitting TRBD1. This CDR3 has 16 amino acids. V dropped 5 bases and J dropped 2; count of bases not matched to a gene: 6. Germline values: CDR1 KGHSH, CDR2 LQKENI. CDR3 loop: CASSTGQGALNYGYTF. CDR3 DNA: TGTGCCAGCTCAACGGGACAGGGGGCACTAAACTATGGCTACACCTTC. The full variable domain, rest sourced from reference TRBV18 and TRBJ1-2, is NAGVMQNPRHLVRRRGQEARLRCSPMKGHSHVYWYRQLPEEGLKFMVYLQKENIIDESGMPKERFSAEFPKEGPSILRIQQVVRGDSAAYFCASSTGQGALNYGYTFGSGTRLTVV.

The CDR3 is CASSPRGGLNTEAFF. The CDR3 DNA is TGTGCCAGCAGCCCCAGGGGGGGGCTGAACACTGAAGCTTTCTTT. The chain couples TRBV7-8 to TRBJ1-1, with TRBD1 matching 7 bases. CDR1 and CDR2 (germline): SGHVS, FQNEAQ. Trimming removed 5 bases from V and 0 bases from J; junction bases left unmatched: 6. CDR3 length equals 15 residues.

The chain carries TRBV6-5 and TRBJ2-7; 7 bases agree with TRBD2. The V gene's germline CDR1 is MNHEY and CDR2 SVGAGI. Trimming removed 8 bases from V and 2 bases from J; junction bases left unmatched: 6. The CDR3 has 13 amino acids. CDR3 residues: CASGRGGAYEQYF. As DNA, the CDR3 is TGTGCCAGCGGGAGGGGAGGGGCCTACGAGCAGTACTTC.

J is TRBJ1-1 and V is TRBV27; no clear D. The germline CDR1 and CDR2 sequences are MNHEY and SMNVEV (reference sequence). The CDR3 has 14 residues. V lost 7 bases and J 1 base, leaving 13 bases between the germline ends. CDR3 sequence reads: CASTLRKGNTEAFF. The CDR3 DNA is TGTGCCAGCACCTTGAGGAAAGGGAACACTGAAGCTTTCTTT.

This chain uses TRBV2 with TRBJ1-2; D is possibly TRBD1 (6 bases). This CDR3 has 13 residues. V was trimmed by 7 bases and J by 7 bases, leaving 16 bases between them. Germline V gives CDR1 SNHLY, CDR2 FYNNEI. The CDR3 reads CASNPTGPGGYTF. In nucleotides, the CDR3 is TGTGCCAGCAATCCGACAGGCCCGGGTGGCTACACCTTC. Together with reference TRBV2 and TRBJ1-2, the CDR3 gives the full variable domain: EPEVTQTPSHQVTQMGQEVILRCVPISNHLYFYWYRQILGQKVEFLVSFYNNEISEKSEIFDDQFSVERPDGSNFTLKIRSTKLEDSAMYFCASNPTGPGGYTFGSGTRLTVV.

In this sample, this clone turned up a few times. The chain uses TRBV5-1 and TRBJ2-2, with D hard to call. Germline V gene lookup returns CDR1 SGHRS and CDR2 YFSETQ. CDR3 length: 14 amino acids. Trimming removed 7 bases at V and 0 bases at J, with 10 bases between. The CDR3 coding sequence is TGCGCCAGCGCGTACGAGACGAACACCGGGGAGCTGTTTTTT. This codes for CASAYETNTGELFF. Based on the CDR3 plus reference TRBV5-1 and TRBJ2-2, the full variable domain is KAGVTQTPRYLIKTRGQQVTLSCSPISGHRSVSWYQQTPGQGLQFLFEYFSETQRNKGNFPGRFSGRQFSNSRSEMNVSTLELGDSALYLCASAYETNTGELFFGEGSRLTVL.

This chain joins TRBV3-1 (or the pseudogene TRBV3-2) and TRBJ1-4; D is uncertain. The V end was cut by 1 base, the J end by 5 bases, with 8 bases between. This CDR3 contains 14 residues. Germline-derived CDR1 and CDR2 are LGHDT and YNNKEL (reference sequence). CDR3 coding DNA: TGTGCCAGCAGCCAAGGCCAGATAAATGAAAAACTGTTTTTT. Amino acid sequence: CASSQGQINEKLFF.

The CDR3 nucleotides read TGTGCCAGCAAGAATTTGAATCAGCCCCAGCATTTT. Its translation is CASKNLNQPQHF. The chain couples TRBV7-9 to TRBJ1-5; no clear D gene. Trimming pared 7 bases from V and 4 bases from J, leaving 8 bases between. The V gene's germline CDR1 is SEHNR and CDR2 FQNEAQ (reference sequence). The CDR3 loop spans 12 amino acids. Looking up the rest from reference TRBV7-9 and TRBJ1-5 gives the full variable domain: DTGVSQNPRHKITKRGQNVTFRCDPISEHNRLYWYRQTLGQGPEFLTYFQNEAQLEKSRLLSDRFSAERPKGSFSTLEIQRTEQGDSAMYLCASKNLNQPQHFGDGTRLSIL.

The chain has TRBV5-5 and TRBJ1-1; the D is unclear. The germline V gene has CDR1 SGHKS and CDR2 YYEKEE (reference sequence). The CDR3 is made up of 12 amino acids. V lost 0 bases to trimming and J lost 11 bases, with 11 bases between them. CDR3: CASSLGTNKAFF. The CDR3 DNA is TGTGCCAGCAGCTTGGGGACCAACAAGGCTTTCTTT.

This rearrangement joins TRBV3-1 (or the pseudogene TRBV3-2) to TRBJ2-1; D not resolved. The V end lost 1 base, the J end lost 6 bases, and 7 bases lay between the germline ends. Germline V gene lookup returns CDR1 LGHDT and CDR2 YNNKEL (reference sequence). CDR3 length equals 13 residues. For the CDR3, the DNA is TGTGCCAGCAGCCAAGCCCTCGTCAATGAGCAGTTCTTC. Translated, it gives CASSQALVNEQFF.

The J gene is TRBJ2-2, the V gene TRBV6-1, with D possibly TRBD1 on 5 matching bases. Germline V lookup: CDR1 MNHNS, CDR2 SASEGT. This CDR3 is built from 15 residues. Trimming shortened V by 3 bases and J by 0 bases, and 8 bases separated the two germline ends. Written as DNA, the CDR3 is TGTGCCAGCAGTGAGCAGGGCGCGAACACCGGGGAGCTGTTTTTT. Protein sequence: CASSEQGANTGELFF.

This rearrangement joins TRBV28 to TRBJ2-6; no definite D call. Per the germline V gene, CDR1 is MDHEN and CDR2 is SYDVKM. Trimming took 3 bases from V and 2 from J, leaving 2 bases between them. This CDR3 is 13 amino acids long. CDR3 region: CASSLTGANVLTF. The CDR3 DNA reads TGTGCCAGCAGTTTGACTGGGGCCAACGTCCTGACTTTC.

This clone occurred a few times. The chain is built from TRBV4-1 and TRBJ1-5, with D perhaps matching TRBD1 (5 bases). The germline V and J ends were trimmed by 0 bases and 4 bases, with 7 bases remaining between them. Germline V gene data show CDR1 as MGHRA and CDR2 as YSYEKL. This CDR3 comprises 14 residues. Here the CDR3 reads CASSQDRGNQPQHF. DNA for the CDR3: TGCGCCAGCAGCCAAGATCGGGGGAATCAGCCCCAGCATTTT.

The genes are TRBV2 and TRBJ2-7, with D tentatively TRBD1 (5 bases). This CDR3 has 12 amino acids. Germline-derived CDR1 and CDR2 are SNHLY and FYNNEI. Trimming took off 6 bases at V and 2 bases at J, with 8 bases between the two ends. The CDR3 reads CASSDSTYEQYF. DNA for the CDR3: TGTGCCAGCAGCGACAGTACCTACGAGCAGTACTTC.

This clone is a singleton in its sample. The V and J genes are TRBV2 and TRBJ2-3, with unresolved D. Germline V gene data show CDR1 as SNHLY and CDR2 as FYNNEI. V lost 6 bases and J 0 bases, leaving 10 bases between the germline ends. There are 14 residues in the CDR3. The CDR3 DNA is TGTGCCAGCAGCGCAAAGACTAGCACAGATACGCAGTATTTT. Translated, it gives CASSAKTSTDTQYF.

V usage is TRBV5-1 and J usage is TRBJ2-1, with TRBD2 matching 8 bases. The J segment lost 4 bases and the V segment lost 5 bases, leaving 5 bases of the junction unmatched. Germline V gene data show CDR1 as SGHRS and CDR2 as YFSETQ. The CDR3 spans 14 residues. The CDR3 DNA sequence: TGCGCCAGCAGGCAGCGGGAGCTGTACAATGAGCAGTTCTTC. Its translation is CASRQRELYNEQFF.

The chain carries TRBV28 and TRBJ2-7; the D gene is possibly TRBD1 (6 bases). Germline V CDR1 and CDR2: MDHEN, SYDVKM. CDR3 length equals 11 residues. V lost 6 bases to trimming and J lost 3 bases, with 6 bases between them. CDR3 region: CASRTGYEQYF. In nucleotides, the CDR3 is TGTGCCAGCAGGACAGGCTACGAGCAGTACTTC.

This clone showed up many times. The chain is built from TRBV18 and TRBJ2-7; 7 nucleotides agree with TRBD1. The CDR3 loop spans 15 amino acids. The germline CDR1 and CDR2 sequences are KGHSH and LQKENI. V shed 2 bases, J shed 1 base, and the junction held 5 bases outside the gene matches. Written as DNA, the CDR3 is TGTGCCAGCTCACCAATTACAGGGGAATCCTACGAGCAGTACTTC. This encodes CASSPITGESYEQYF. Filled out from reference TRBV18 and TRBJ2-7, the complete variable domain reads NAGVMQNPRHLVRRRGQEARLRCSPMKGHSHVYWYRQLPEEGLKFMVYLQKENIIDESGMPKERFSAEFPKEGPSILRIQQVVRGDSAAYFCASSPITGESYEQYFGPGTRLTVT.

The chain couples TRBV3-1 (or the pseudogene TRBV3-2) to TRBJ1-5, with D possibly TRBD1 on 5 matching bases. Deletions cut 4 bases from V and 7 bases from J, with 11 bases between. CDR3 length: 13 amino acids. The germline V gene encodes CDR1 LGHDT and CDR2 YNNKEL (reference sequence). In DNA, the CDR3 is TGTGCCAGCAGCCCCGGGGCGAGACAGCCCCAGCATTTT. It is translated as CASSPGARQPQHF.

This clone occurred a few times. The rearrangement joins TRBV7-6 to TRBJ1-5; no clear D gene. The CDR3 consists of 14 residues. Germline V CDR1 and CDR2: SGHVS, FNYEAQ. Trimming removed 3 bases at V and 4 bases at J, with 10 bases between. The CDR3 reads CASSFRHTNQPQHF. The CDR3 DNA is TGTGCCAGCAGCTTCCGGCACACAAATCAGCCCCAGCATTTT.

As concerns this clone: Other DNA sequences in the sample encode the same CDR3. The rearrangement links TRBV2 to TRBJ2-5, with D uncertain. The CDR3 sequence is 11 residues long. Germline lookup yields CDR1 SNHLY and CDR2 FYNNEI. The V end was cut by 5 bases, the J end by 5 bases, with 6 bases between. The CDR3: CASSSGETQYF. Written as DNA, the CDR3 is TGTGCCAGCAGTTCGGGTGAGACCCAGTACTTC.

The chain is built from TRBV7-9 and TRBJ1-1; D may be TRBD1 (6 bases). V was clipped by 8 bases and J by 1 base, with 11 bases between them. CDR1 SEHNR and CDR2 FQNEAQ come from the germline V gene (reference sequence). The CDR3 runs 13 residues. The CDR3 DNA is TGTGCCAGCCAGGGACAACCGAACACTGAAGCTTTCTTT. Its translation: CASQGQPNTEAFF.

This rearrangement joins TRBV5-6 to TRBJ1-2; 7 nucleotides align to TRBD1. The CDR3 runs to 15 residues. With V trimmed by 4 bases and J by 3 bases, 9 bases remained unmatched. Germline CDR1 is SGHDT and CDR2 is YYEEEE. This chain's CDR3 is CASSRRGRGDYGYTF. The CDR3, as DNA: TGTGCCAGCAGCAGAAGGGGCAGGGGGGACTATGGCTACACCTTC.

The V gene is TRBV6-6, the J gene TRBJ1-5; D gene uncertain. The CDR3 sequence is 13 residues long. The germline V and J ends were trimmed by 0 bases and 3 bases, with 3 bases remaining between them. Germline lookup yields CDR1 MNHNY and CDR2 SVGAGI (reference sequence). CDR3 residues: CASSYSDNQPQHF. CDR3 nucleotides: TGTGCCAGCAGTTACTCGGACAATCAGCCCCAGCATTTT.

The chain links TRBV19 to TRBJ2-4; 7 bases line up with TRBD1. This CDR3 is built from 17 residues. The J segment lost 0 bases and the V segment lost 11 bases, leaving 16 bases of the junction unmatched. From germline, CDR1 is LNHDA and CDR2 SQIVND (reference sequence). The CDR3 nucleotides read TGTGCCGAGAGGGGACAGATCTCATGCCTAGCCAAAAACATTCAGTACTTC. This sequence encodes CAERGQISCLAKNIQYF.

This chain joins TRBV27 and TRBJ2-7; 7 bases match TRBD1. The CDR3 totals 16 residues. Germline V gene sequence: CDR1 MNHEY, CDR2 SMNVEV (reference sequence). The V segment lost 4 bases and the J segment 3 bases; nucleotides outside the gene matches: 12. Here the CDR3 DNA reads TGTGCCAGCAGTTCAATAGGGACAGCTCTCGTCTACGAGCAGTACTTC. Translating it yields CASSSIGTALVYEQYF.

This rearrangement joins TRBV4-2 to TRBJ2-1; a weak D match, TRBD2 (6 bases). The CDR3 spans 15 residues. Germline V CDR1 and CDR2: LGHNA, YNFKEQ. V dropped 0 bases and J dropped 4 bases, with 10 bases sitting between them. This CDR3 reads CASSQDAGTYNEQFF. CDR3 bases: TGTGCCAGCAGCCAAGATGCCGGGACTTACAATGAGCAGTTCTTC.